This entry lists 29 T cell receptor beta chains sequenced from one sample in a study of beta chain features in type 1 diabetes. Sequenced material consisted of expressed TCRB transcripts (all of the isolated RNA was reverse transcribed). Sequencing used immunoSEQ multiplex PCR; TCRdb keeps in-frame clones, though not all of them. The sample carries around 290,000 clones, 7% to 9% recorded once. Source material: central memory CD4+ T cells from blood. The source is a woman between 18 and 30 years old in good health.

This chain joins TRBV4-3 and TRBJ2-2; weak D call: TRBD2 (5 bases). V was pared by 4 bases and J by 4 bases, with 10 bases between. This CDR3 is built from 14 residues. Germline V gene data show CDR1 as LGHNA and CDR2 as YSLEER. The CDR3 sequence: CASSPQAGTGELFF. CDR3 bases: TGCGCCAGCAGCCCGCAGGCGGGCACCGGGGAGCTGTTTTTT.

Here the CDR3 DNA reads TGTGCCAGCAGCTATGATCGGGGAAACACTGAAGCTTTCTTT. Translation gives CASSYDRGNTEAFF. This chain uses TRBV7-2 with TRBJ1-1; the D is unclear. V lost 4 bases, J lost 2 bases, and 11 bases lay in between. The CDR3 totals 14 residues. Germline lookup yields CDR1 SGHTA and CDR2 FQGNSA.

This clone was picked up many times. V gene TRBV19 combines with J gene TRBJ2-1; 7 bases fit TRBD1. The junction had 7 bases not matched to a gene; V was cut back by 8 bases and J by 3 bases. Germline V lookup: CDR1 LNHDA, CDR2 SQIVND (reference sequence). The CDR3 is 14 amino acids. CDR3 in amino acids: CASRLGQSYNEQFF. The CDR3 DNA reads as TGTGCCAGTCGTCTGGGACAGAGCTACAATGAGCAGTTCTTC.

The genes are TRBV30 and TRBJ2-3; 14 bases match TRBD2. With 4 bases clipped from V and 6 bases from J, the junction kept 6 bases outside the gene matches. The CDR3 contains 15 residues. The germline V gene has CDR1 GTSNPN and CDR2 SVGIG (reference sequence). The CDR3 nucleotides read TGTGCCTGGACCGGGACTAGCGGGAGTAAGGATACGCAGTATTTT. Translating it yields CAWTGTSGSKDTQYF.

This clone came up a few times. This chain connects TRBV13 to TRBJ1-1; D might be TRBD1 (5 bases). V was cut by 0 bases and J by 2 bases, with 7 bases left in between. The CDR3 extends over 14 amino acids. The germline gives CDR1 PRHDT, CDR2 FYEKMQ (reference sequence). CDR3 protein: CASSLGDINTEAFF. CDR3 sequence (DNA): TGTGCCAGCAGCTTAGGGGACATTAACACTGAAGCTTTCTTT.

V gene TRBV2 combines with J gene TRBJ2-5; 7 bases map to TRBD1. V dropped 4 bases and J dropped 5; count of bases not matched to a gene: 4. CDR1 and CDR2 from the germline V gene are SNHLY and FYNNEI. CDR3 size: 13 residues. As DNA, the CDR3 is TGTGCCAGCAGTGTAGGGGGCCGGGAGACCCAGTACTTC. As protein: CASSVGGRETQYF. The complete variable domain, with remaining parts taken from reference TRBV2 and TRBJ2-5, reads EPEVTQTPSHQVTQMGQEVILRCVPISNHLYFYWYRQILGQKVEFLVSFYNNEISEKSEIFDDQFSVERPDGSNFTLKIRSTKLEDSAMYFCASSVGGRETQYFGPGTRLLVL.

The CDR3 bases are TGTGCCAGCAGTTCTTGGACAGGGGCGGGTGGCTACACCTTC. This encodes CASSSWTGAGGYTF. V is TRBV27 and J is TRBJ1-2; 9 bases are a match to TRBD1. Losses at the gene ends were 4 bases for V and 7 bases for J; bases not matched to a gene: 7. This CDR3 comprises 14 residues. The V gene's germline CDR1 is MNHEY and CDR2 SMNVEV (reference sequence).

The genes are TRBV2 and TRBJ2-5; 10 nucleotides match TRBD2. This CDR3 region has 18 residues. CDR1 is SNHLY and CDR2 is FYNNEI in the germline V gene. V was clipped by 2 bases and J by 2 bases; unmatched bases: 11. Written as DNA, the CDR3 is TGTGCCAGCAGTGAAAGAGTCCCTAGCGGGGGACTTCAAGAGACCCAGTACTTC. It encodes CASSERVPSGGLQETQYF.

Concerning this clone: Since a much larger clone is just one base distant, this may be a read error. The chain combines TRBV7-8 with TRBJ2-5; D unclear. Trimming stripped 2 bases from V and 5 bases from J, with 3 bases between. Germline V gives CDR1 SGHVS, CDR2 FQNEAQ. This CDR3 has 11 residues. The CDR3 bases are TGTGCCAGCAGCTTATCGGAGACCCAGTACTTC. As protein: CASSLSETQYF.

V and J are TRBV30 and TRBJ1-3, with 8 bases lining up with TRBD1. Trimming removed 5 bases from V and 2 bases from J; junction bases left unmatched: 2. The germline CDR1 and CDR2 sequences are GTSNPN and SVGIG (reference sequence). This CDR3 comprises 13 residues. CDR3: CAWGQGAGNTIYF. For the CDR3, the DNA is TGTGCCTGGGGACAGGGAGCTGGAAACACCATATATTTT. The full variable domain, with the rest looked up from reference TRBV30 and TRBJ1-3, is SQTIHQWPATLVQPVGSPLSLECTVEGTSNPNLYWYRQAAGRGLQLLFYSVGIGQISSEVPQNLSASRPQDRQFILSSKKLLLSDSGFYLCAWGQGAGNTIYFGEGSWLTVV.

This clone was seen only a few times. The rearrangement uses TRBV7-8 and TRBJ1-2; D gene unclear. CDR3 length: 13 residues. Looked up from germline, CDR1 is SGHVS and CDR2 is FQNEAQ. V gave up 5 bases and J gave up 5 bases, with 12 bases separating them. CDR3 amino acids: CASSPSVVYGYTF. For the CDR3, the DNA is TGTGCCAGCAGCCCTTCCGTGGTTTATGGCTACACCTTC.

This clone was seen a few times. In nucleotides, the CDR3 is TGTGCCAGCAGCTTAGTAGTCCGGGGCGCCTCCTACAATGAGCAGTTCTTC. Translating gives CASSLVVRGASYNEQFF. The gene calls are TRBV7-9 and TRBJ2-1; either TRBD1 or TRBD2 may fit D (5 bases each). Germline loops: CDR1 SEHNR, CDR2 FQNEAQ (reference sequence). The length of the CDR3 is 17 residues. V dropped 1 base and J dropped 0 bases, with 13 bases sitting between them.

This clone has only a few counts. The chain couples TRBV7-9 to TRBJ1-1; 9 nucleotides match TRBD1. The germline V gene encodes CDR1 SEHNR and CDR2 FQNEAQ (reference sequence). V was pared by 4 bases and J by 1 base, with 16 bases of the junction left unmatched. The CDR3 runs to 19 residues. The CDR3 loop is CASSSRQSLDRGRNTEAFF. The CDR3 region has the DNA TGTGCCAGCAGCTCCCGACAGAGTTTGGACAGGGGACGGAACACTGAAGCTTTCTTT.

This clone was counted between two and nine times. J is TRBJ2-3 and V is TRBV11-1, with D possibly being TRBD2 (5 bases). The germline V gene encodes CDR1 SGHAT and CDR2 FQDESV (reference sequence). Trimming shortened V by 1 base and J by 4 bases, and 15 bases separated the two germline ends. This CDR3 has 16 residues. In DNA, the CDR3 is TGTGCCAGCAGCTTAGAACTGGCGGGTGGCGCAGATACGCAGTATTTT. Its protein product is CASSLELAGGADTQYF.

This clone was seen a handful of times. The same CDR3 is also encoded by other DNA sequences in this sample. The gene calls are TRBV23-1 and TRBJ2-3; D remains ambiguous. TRBV23-1 is an ORF for which the function is uncertain. Trimming shortened V by 10 bases and J by 8 bases, and 22 bases separated the two germline ends. CDR3 length: 14 residues. This CDR3 is CAITGRRPHGTQYF. The CDR3 DNA sequence: TGCGCCATCACCGGCCGGCGACCCCACGGTACGCAGTATTTT.

The rearrangement joins TRBV18 to TRBJ1-1; maybe TRBD1 (5 bases). CDR1 and CDR2 (germline): KGHSH, LQKENI. The CDR3 is 13 residues long. Trimming took off 5 bases at V and 5 bases at J, with 12 bases between the two ends. The CDR3 loop is CASSWNGGTEAFF. Written as DNA, the CDR3 is TGTGCCAGCTCATGGAACGGGGGGACTGAAGCTTTCTTT. Complete variable domain (other parts from reference TRBV18 and TRBJ1-1): NAGVMQNPRHLVRRRGQEARLRCSPMKGHSHVYWYRQLPEEGLKFMVYLQKENIIDESGMPKERFSAEFPKEGPSILRIQQVVRGDSAAYFCASSWNGGTEAFFGQGTRLTVV.

This clone was counted only a few times. The chain uses TRBV2 and TRBJ2-5; D gene ambiguous. Germline V gene data show CDR1 as SNHLY and CDR2 as FYNNEI. V lost 7 bases and J lost 4, with 10 bases in between. The length of the CDR3 is 12 residues. The CDR3 sequence: CASKREGETQYF. The CDR3 nucleotides are TGTGCCAGCAAAAGGGAAGGAGAGACCCAGTACTTC.

This clone showed up just a few times. The genes are TRBV7-2 and TRBJ1-1; TRBD1 agrees at 9 bases. Trimming removed 1 base from V and 1 base from J; junction bases left unmatched: 7. The CDR3 sequence is 17 residues long. The germline CDR1 and CDR2 sequences are SGHTA and FQGNSA. The CDR3 here is CASSLGSSTGGNTEAFF. The CDR3 DNA sequence: TGTGCCAGCAGCTTAGGCTCCTCGACAGGGGGGAACACTGAAGCTTTCTTT. The full variable domain, with the rest looked up from reference TRBV7-2 and TRBJ1-1, is GAGVSQSPSNKVTEKGKDVELRCDPISGHTALYWYRQSLGQGLEFLIYFQGNSAPDKSGLPSDRFSAERTGGSVSTLTIQRTQQEDSAVYLCASSLGSSTGGNTEAFFGQGTRLTVV.

The chain has TRBV7-2 and TRBJ2-5; the D gene is possibly TRBD1 (5 bases). Germline V gives CDR1 SGHTA, CDR2 FQGNSA. V lost 8 bases and J lost 5, with 15 bases in between. This CDR3 contains 13 residues. CDR3 DNA sequence: TGTGCCAGCTCGGCAGGGTTGTCGGAGACCCAGTACTTC. This sequence encodes CASSAGLSETQYF.

Many counts were recorded for this clone. CDR3 nucleotides: TGTGCCAGCAGTTTAAGGGGGCGATCAACTAATGAAAAACTGTTTTTT. This translates into CASSLRGRSTNEKLFF. The J gene is TRBJ1-4, the V gene TRBV27; 7 bases match TRBD1. Germline V lookup: CDR1 MNHEY, CDR2 SMNVEV (reference sequence). CDR3 length equals 16 residues. Trimming cost V 2 bases and J 0 bases; bases outside gene matches: 3.

The chain employs TRBV6-1 and TRBJ1-2; D remains unclear. From germline, CDR1 is MNHNS and CDR2 SASEGT. V lost 1 base, J lost 8 bases, and 5 bases lay in between. The CDR3 is made up of 11 amino acids. The CDR3 region has the DNA TGTGCCAGCAGTGAAGAGGGCGGCTACACCTTC. It is translated as CASSEEGGYTF.

The J gene is TRBJ2-5, the V gene TRBV5-1, with D perhaps matching TRBD1 (6 bases). Germline V gene sequence: CDR1 SGHRS, CDR2 YFSETQ. The V and J ends lost 8 bases and 1 base respectively, with 18 bases between them. This CDR3 contains 15 residues. This chain's CDR3 is CASQPGQRSQETQYF. DNA for the CDR3: TGCGCCAGTCAACCGGGACAAAGATCCCAAGAGACCCAGTACTTC.

This clone was seen a handful of times. The chain recombines TRBV18 with TRBJ2-7, with TRBD2 identical over 7 bases. Germline V gene data show CDR1 as KGHSH and CDR2 as LQKENI. This CDR3 is 15 amino acids long. Trimming removed 3 bases from V and 4 bases from J; junction bases left unmatched: 9. CDR3 DNA: TGTGCCAGCTCACCCTATACGGGGAGGGGATACGAGCAGTACTTC. Its protein product is CASSPYTGRGYEQYF.

The sample holds many counts of this clone. J is TRBJ2-2 and V is TRBV7-9; 7 nucleotides align to TRBD1. Germline loops: CDR1 SEHNR, CDR2 FQNEAQ (reference sequence). The ends lost 6 bases at V and 5 bases at J; junction bases unmatched: 18. This CDR3 has 18 residues. The CDR3 coding sequence is TGTGCCAGCAGACCCGCACCGCGCGGCAGACAGGGTACCGGGGAGCTGTTTTTT. Translating it yields CASRPAPRGRQGTGELFF.

V usage is TRBV7-2 and J usage is TRBJ1-1; 8 bases line up with TRBD1. With V trimmed by 5 bases and J by 6 bases, 5 bases remained unmatched. The CDR3 runs 13 residues. Per the germline V gene, CDR1 is SGHTA and CDR2 is FQGNSA. The CDR3 DNA reads as TGTGCCAGCAGCGGAAACAGGGGGTCTGAAGCTTTCTTT. It is translated as CASSGNRGSEAFF. The full variable domain, its missing parts supplied by reference TRBV7-2 and TRBJ1-1, is GAGVSQSPSNKVTEKGKDVELRCDPISGHTALYWYRQSLGQGLEFLIYFQGNSAPDKSGLPSDRFSAERTGGSVSTLTIQRTQQEDSAVYLCASSGNRGSEAFFGQGTRLTVV.

This chain uses TRBV15 with TRBJ2-2; 7 bases line up with TRBD2. Germline CDR1 LNHNV, CDR2 YYDKDF (reference sequence). V gave up 0 bases and J gave up 5 bases; unmatched junction bases: 6. The CDR3 totals 16 residues. The CDR3 coding sequence is TGTGCCACCAGCAGAGATCGAGCGGGACTGACCGGGGAGCTGTTTTTT. Encoded protein: CATSRDRAGLTGELFF.

This clone was observed a handful of times. The rearrangement links TRBV5-4 to TRBJ2-7; 7 bases are shared with TRBD1. J gave up 0 bases and V 1 base, and 1 base lay outside the gene matches. The CDR3 has 14 residues. Germline V gene lookup returns CDR1 SGHNT and CDR2 YYREEE (reference sequence). The CDR3 region has the DNA TGTGCCAGCAGCTTGAACAGGGGCTCCTACGAGCAGTACGTC. Translation gives CASSLNRGSYEQYV.

This clone was picked up a small number of times. The junction and the germline gene differ at one end; a read error may be behind it. The chain combines TRBV5-1 with TRBJ2-5; D is unclear. CDR3 size: 12 residues. The V gene's germline CDR1 is SGHRS and CDR2 YFSETQ. The CDR3 protein is CASSSDGETQYF. As DNA, the CDR3 is TGTGCCAGCAGTTCGGACGGAGAGACCCAGTACTTC.

This clone was seen more than once but under ten times. Other nucleotide sequences from this sample produce the same CDR3. The V call is TRBV5-1, the J call TRBJ2-5; a possible D gene is TRBD2 (7 bases). CDR3 length: 15 amino acids. Germline values: CDR1 SGHRS, CDR2 YFSETQ. The ends were cut back, 3 bases at V and 2 bases at J, with 14 bases in the middle. CDR3 region: CASSSGGGGQETQYF. DNA of the CDR3: TGCGCCAGCAGCTCTGGGGGCGGGGGTCAAGAGACCCAGTACTTC.